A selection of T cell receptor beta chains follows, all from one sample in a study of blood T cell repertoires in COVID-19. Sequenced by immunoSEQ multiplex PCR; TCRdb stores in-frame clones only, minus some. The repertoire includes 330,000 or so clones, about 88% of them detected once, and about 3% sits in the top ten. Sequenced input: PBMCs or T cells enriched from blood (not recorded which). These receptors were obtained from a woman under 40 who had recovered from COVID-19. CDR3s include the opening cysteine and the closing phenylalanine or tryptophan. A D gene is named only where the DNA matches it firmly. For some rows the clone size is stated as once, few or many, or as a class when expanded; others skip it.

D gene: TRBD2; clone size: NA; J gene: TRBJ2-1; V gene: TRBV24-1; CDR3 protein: CATSGGWRGYNEQFF; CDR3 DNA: TGTGCCACCAGTGGGGGGTGGCGGGGGTACAATGAGCAGTTCTTC
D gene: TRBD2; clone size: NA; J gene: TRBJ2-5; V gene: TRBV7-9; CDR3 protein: CASSLLAGDGETQYF; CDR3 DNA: TGTGCCAGCAGCTTACTAGCGGGAGACGGGGAGACCCAGTACTTC
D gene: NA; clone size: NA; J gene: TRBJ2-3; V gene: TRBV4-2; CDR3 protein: CASSQWGGPGDTQYF; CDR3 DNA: TGTGCCAGCAGCCAGTGGGGGGGGCCAGGTGATACGCAGTATTTT
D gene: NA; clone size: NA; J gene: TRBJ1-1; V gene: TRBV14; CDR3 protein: CASGGGLNTEAFF; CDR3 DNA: TGTGCCAGCGGGGGGGGACTGAACACTGAAGCTTTCTTT
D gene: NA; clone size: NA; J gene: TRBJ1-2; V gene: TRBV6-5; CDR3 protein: CASSIQGGYGYTF; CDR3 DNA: TGTGCCAGCAGTATACAGGGCGGCTATGGCTACACCTTC
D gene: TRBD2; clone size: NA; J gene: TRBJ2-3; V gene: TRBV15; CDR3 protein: CATSGGRGADTQYF; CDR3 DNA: TGTGCCACCAGCGGCGGGAGAGGCGCAGATACGCAGTATTTT
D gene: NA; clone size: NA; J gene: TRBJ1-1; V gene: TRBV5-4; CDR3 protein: CASSSPREVEAFF; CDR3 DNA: TGTGCCAGCAGCTCCCCACGTGAGGTTGAAGCTTTCTTT
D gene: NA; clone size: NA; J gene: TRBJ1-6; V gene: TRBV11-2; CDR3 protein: CASSPDGIFSPLHF; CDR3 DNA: TGTGCCAGCAGCCCCGACGGGATATTTTCACCCCTCCACTTT
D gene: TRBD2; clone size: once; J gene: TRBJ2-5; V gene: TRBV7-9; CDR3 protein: CASSLNSGPLENKRTQYF; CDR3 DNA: TGTGCCAGCAGCTTGAATAGCGGGCCATTGGAAAACAAGAGAACCCAGTACTTC
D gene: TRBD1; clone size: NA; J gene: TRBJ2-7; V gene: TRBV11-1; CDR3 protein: CASSPRDRPYEQYF; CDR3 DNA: TGTGCCAGCAGTCCCAGGGACAGGCCCTACGAGCAGTACTTC
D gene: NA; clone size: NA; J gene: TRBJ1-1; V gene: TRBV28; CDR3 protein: CASSSAGNTEAFF; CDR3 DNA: TGTGCCAGCAGTTCAGCGGGTAACACTGAAGCTTTCTTT
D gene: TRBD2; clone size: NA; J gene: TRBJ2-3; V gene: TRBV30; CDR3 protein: CAWTAGGAISYTDTQYF; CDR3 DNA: TGTGCCTGGACCGCGGGGGGGGCAATTTCTTACACAGATACGCAGTATTTT
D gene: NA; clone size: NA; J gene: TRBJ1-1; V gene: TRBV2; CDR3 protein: CASSLEVNTEAFF; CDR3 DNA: TGTGCCAGCAGTCTAGAAGTGAACACTGAAGCTTTCTTT
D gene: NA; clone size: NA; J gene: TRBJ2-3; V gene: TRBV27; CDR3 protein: CASTALWGLSARTDTQYF; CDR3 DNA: TGTGCCAGCACCGCTCTTTGGGGGCTTAGCGCACGCACAGATACGCAGTATTTT
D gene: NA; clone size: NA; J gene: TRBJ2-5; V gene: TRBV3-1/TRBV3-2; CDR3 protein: CASSKDGSAGRETQYF; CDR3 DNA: TGTGCCAGCAGTAAGGATGGAAGCGCGGGAAGGGAGACCCAGTACTTC
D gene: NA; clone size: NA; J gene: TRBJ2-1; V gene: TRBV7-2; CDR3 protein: CASSHNQGIPYNEQFF; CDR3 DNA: TGTGCCAGCAGTCACAACCAGGGGATCCCCTACAATGAGCAGTTCTTC
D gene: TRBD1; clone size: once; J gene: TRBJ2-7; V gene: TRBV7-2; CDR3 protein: CASSSGTGGLYEQYF; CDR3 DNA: TGTGCCAGCAGCTCCGGGACAGGGGGCCTCTACGAGCAGTACTTC
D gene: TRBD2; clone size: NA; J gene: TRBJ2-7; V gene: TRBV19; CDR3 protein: CASSSAGGLEQYF; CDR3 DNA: TGTGCCAGTAGTAGCGCGGGAGGTCTTGAGCAGTACTTC
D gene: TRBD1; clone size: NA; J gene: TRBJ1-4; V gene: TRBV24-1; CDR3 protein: CATSEGQGYEKLFF; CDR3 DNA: TGTGCCACCAGTGAGGGACAGGGGTATGAAAAACTGTTTTTT
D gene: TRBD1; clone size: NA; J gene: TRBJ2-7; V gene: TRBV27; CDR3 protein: CASSPAGQEYEQYF; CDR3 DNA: TGTGCCAGCAGTCCGGCGGGACAGGAATACGAGCAGTACTTC
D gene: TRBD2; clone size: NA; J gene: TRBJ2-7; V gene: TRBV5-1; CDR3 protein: CASSHLAGATYEQYF; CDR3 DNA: TGCGCCAGCAGCCATCTAGCGGGCGCGACCTACGAGCAGTACTTC
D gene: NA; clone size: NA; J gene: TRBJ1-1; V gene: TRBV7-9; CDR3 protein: CASSLRSWQGHMNTEAFF; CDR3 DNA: TGTGCCAGCAGCTTACGGTCTTGGCAGGGCCACATGAACACTGAAGCTTTCTTT
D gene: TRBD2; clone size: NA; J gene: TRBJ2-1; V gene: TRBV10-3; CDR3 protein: CAISESRASGDHNEQFF; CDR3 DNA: TGTGCCATCAGTGAGTCTAGGGCTAGCGGGGACCACAATGAGCAGTTCTTC
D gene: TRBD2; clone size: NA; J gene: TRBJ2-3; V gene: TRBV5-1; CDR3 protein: CASSQGLGEGDTQYF; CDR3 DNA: TGCGCCAGCAGCCAGGGACTAGGGGAGGGAGATACGCAGTATTTT
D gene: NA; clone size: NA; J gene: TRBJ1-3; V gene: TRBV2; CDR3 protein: CASGQATSGNTIYF; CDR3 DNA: TGTGCCAGCGGGCAGGCCACCTCTGGAAACACCATATATTTT
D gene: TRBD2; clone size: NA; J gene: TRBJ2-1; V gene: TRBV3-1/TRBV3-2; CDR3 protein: CASSQDLLAGGLNEQFF; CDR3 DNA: TGTGCCAGCAGCCAAGATCTCCTAGCGGGAGGGCTTAATGAGCAGTTCTTC
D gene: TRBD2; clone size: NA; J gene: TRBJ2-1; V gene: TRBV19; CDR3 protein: CASSTTASGRGDYNEQFF; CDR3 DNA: TGTGCCAGTAGTACAACTGCTAGCGGGAGGGGGGACTACAATGAGCAGTTCTTC
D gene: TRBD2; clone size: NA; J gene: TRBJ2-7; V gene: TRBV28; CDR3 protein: CASSLALAGGNEQYF; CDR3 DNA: TGTGCCAGCAGTTTAGCACTAGCGGGAGGGAACGAGCAGTACTTC
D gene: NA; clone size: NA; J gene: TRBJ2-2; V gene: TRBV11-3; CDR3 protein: CASSPGGTGELFF; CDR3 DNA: TGTGCCAGCAGCCCGGGTGGGACCGGGGAGCTGTTTTTT
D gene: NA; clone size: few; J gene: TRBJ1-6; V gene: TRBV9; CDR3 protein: CASSGGRANSPLHF; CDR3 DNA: TGTGCCAGCAGCGGGGGCAGGGCGAATTCACCCCTCCACTTT
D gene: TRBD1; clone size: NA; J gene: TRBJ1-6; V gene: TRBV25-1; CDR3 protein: CASSDRDRGRDSPLHF; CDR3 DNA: TGTGCCAGCAGTGATCGGGACAGGGGTCGCGATTCACCCCTCCACTTT
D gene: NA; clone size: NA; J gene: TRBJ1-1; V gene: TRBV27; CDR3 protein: CASSLWRGTRRMNTEAFF; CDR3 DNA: TGTGCCAGCAGTTTATGGCGGGGGACCCGGAGGATGAACACTGAAGCTTTCTTT
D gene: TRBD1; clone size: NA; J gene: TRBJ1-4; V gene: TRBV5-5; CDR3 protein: CASSLLGQGGGTNEKLFF; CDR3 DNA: TGTGCCAGCAGCTTGCTAGGACAGGGGGGAGGAACTAATGAAAAACTGTTTTTT
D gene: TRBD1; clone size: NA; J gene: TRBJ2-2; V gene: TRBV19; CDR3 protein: CASSAYRGTGELFF; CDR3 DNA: TGTGCCAGTAGTGCTTACAGGGGCACCGGGGAGCTGTTTTTT
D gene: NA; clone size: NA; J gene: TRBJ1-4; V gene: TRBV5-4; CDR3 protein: CASSPGGGTNEKLFF; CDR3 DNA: TGTGCCAGCAGCCCGGGGGGCGGGACTAATGAAAAACTGTTTTTT
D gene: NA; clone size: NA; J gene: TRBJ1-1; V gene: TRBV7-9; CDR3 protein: CASSTGREGEAFF; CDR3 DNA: TGTGCCAGCAGCACTGGCAGGGAGGGGGAAGCTTTCTTT
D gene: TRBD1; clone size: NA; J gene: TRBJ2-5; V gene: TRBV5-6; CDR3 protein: CASSAGQGRQETQYF; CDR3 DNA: TGTGCCAGCAGCGCGGGACAGGGACGCCAAGAGACCCAGTACTTC
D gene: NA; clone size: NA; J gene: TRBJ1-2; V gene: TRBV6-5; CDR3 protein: CASSYSKVRYYGYTF; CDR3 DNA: TGTGCCAGCAGTTACTCGAAAGTACGGTACTATGGCTACACCTTC
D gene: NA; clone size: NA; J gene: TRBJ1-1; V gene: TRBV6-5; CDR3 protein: CASSYGVMKGTEAFF; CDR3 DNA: TGTGCCAGCAGTTACGGAGTCATGAAGGGGACTGAAGCTTTCTTT
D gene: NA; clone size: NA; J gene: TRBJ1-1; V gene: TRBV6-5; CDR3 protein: CASSYNSLNTEAFF; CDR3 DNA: TGTGCCAGCAGTTACAACAGCCTGAACACTGAAGCTTTCTTT
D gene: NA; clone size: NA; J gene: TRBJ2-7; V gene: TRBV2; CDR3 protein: CASTSTDEQYF; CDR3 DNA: TGTGCCAGCACCTCAACAGACGAGCAGTACTTC
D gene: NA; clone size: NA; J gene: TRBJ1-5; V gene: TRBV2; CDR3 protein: CASSERTVSQPQHF; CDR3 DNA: TGTGCCAGCAGTGAAAGGACAGTTAGCCAGCCCCAGCATTTT
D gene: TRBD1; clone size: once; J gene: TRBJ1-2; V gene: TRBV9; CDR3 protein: CASSESTGIYYGYTF; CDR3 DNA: TGTGCCAGCAGCGAGTCGACAGGGATTTACTATGGCTACACCTTC
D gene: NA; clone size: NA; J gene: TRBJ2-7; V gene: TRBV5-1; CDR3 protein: CASSPRGFSYEQYF; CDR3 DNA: TGCGCCAGCAGCCCCCGGGGGTTCTCCTACGAGCAGTACTTC
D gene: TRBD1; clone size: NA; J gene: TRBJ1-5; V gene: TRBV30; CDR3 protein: CASGQGKEPQHF; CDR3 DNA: TGTGCCTCCGGACAGGGTAAGGAGCCCCAGCATTTT
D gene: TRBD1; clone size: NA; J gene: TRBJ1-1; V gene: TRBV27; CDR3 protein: CASNGQGASTEAFF; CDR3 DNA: TGTGCCAGCAACGGACAGGGGGCGAGCACTGAAGCTTTCTTT
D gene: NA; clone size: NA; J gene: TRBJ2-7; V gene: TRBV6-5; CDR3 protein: CASSYSRSRGGYEQYF; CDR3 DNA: TGTGCCAGCAGTTACTCGAGGTCCAGAGGCGGGTACGAGCAGTACTTC
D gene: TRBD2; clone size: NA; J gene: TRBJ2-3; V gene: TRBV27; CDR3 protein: CASSSMTSGRPDTQYF; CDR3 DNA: TGTGCCAGCAGTTCGATGACTAGCGGGAGGCCAGATACGCAGTATTTT
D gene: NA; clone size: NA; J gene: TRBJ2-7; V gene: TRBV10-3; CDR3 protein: CAISESSRWEQYF; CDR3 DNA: TGTGCCATCAGTGAGTCGTCTAGATGGGAGCAGTACTTC
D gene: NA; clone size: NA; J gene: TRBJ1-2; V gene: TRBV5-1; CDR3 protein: CASSPAGVTNYGYTF; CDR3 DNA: TGCGCCAGCAGCCCCGCCGGGGTAACTAACTATGGCTACACCTTC